This T cell receptor (beta chain) appears in the sequencing data of a study of cytomegalovirus exposure and HLA in healthy donors. With 60 Vbeta and 13 Jbeta primers, the PCR was carried out. Assay used: immunoSEQ multiplex PCR; TCRdb lists only in-frame clones, some missing. The profile shows 150,000 or so clones, around 70% of them singletons. The CDR3 is 20 residues long. V was pared by 6 bases and J by 0 bases, with 18 bases of the junction left unmatched. Germline V CDR1 and CDR2: SGHTA, FQGTGA. V is TRBV7-3 and J is TRBJ2-7; 12 bases are a match to TRBD1. The material sequenced was PBMCs. The TCR sequence derives from a male donor in good health and CMV-seronegative. CDR3 DNA: TGTGCCAGCAGTCTCCGAGGGGGGACAGGGGGCCTTTCGGGCTCCTACGAGCAGTACTTC. As protein: CASSLRGGTGGLSGSYEQYF.